Presented here are 5 T cell receptor beta chains from one specimen sequenced in a study of response to subunit inactivated influenza vaccine (dated by TCRdb to 2016 to 2019). The time point label corresponds to: approximately 47 days after influenza vaccine administration. The library relied on RT-PCR. For sequencing, an Illumina HiSeq 2500 was employed. The public reads were reprocessed in TCRdb via fastp at Q25 and MiXCR, keeping in-frame beta chains. Each CDR3 protein gets just one entry, which takes the most common genes and DNA from the rows behind it. This sample gives about 480,000 distinct CDR3 sequences in total; 11% of them show up just once. The ten largest clones capture around 12% of the sample. The sample was PBMCs from blood, taken roughly 48 days after vaccination. The receptor source for this set is a man aged 50 to 60 who received an inactivated influenza vaccine. Donor details come from another sample of the same person, matched by shared clones.

At least ten counts were recorded for this clonotype. V and J are TRBV20-1 and TRBJ2-7; the D gene is possibly TRBD2 (6 bases). Germline assignment: CDR1 DFQATT and CDR2 SNEGSKA (reference sequence). V was cut by 3 bases and J by 4 bases, with 10 bases left in between. The CDR3 extends over 12 amino acids. The CDR3 here is CSASGSRYEQYF. As DNA, the CDR3 is TGCAGTGCTAGCGGGAGTAGGTACGAGCAGTACTTC.

V and J are TRBV20-1 and TRBJ2-7; D perhaps matches TRBD1 (6 bases). Looked up from germline, CDR1 is DFQATT and CDR2 is SNEGSKA (reference sequence). The CDR3 consists of 11 residues. V was trimmed by 5 bases and J by 4 bases, leaving 9 bases between them. CDR3 residues: CSALQGYEQYF. CDR3 bases: TGCAGTGCTTTACAGGGTTACGAGCAGTACTTC.

CDR3 sequence (DNA): TGTGCTAGTGGTTTTGGGGTACAGCAGTTCTTC. Its translation is CASGFGVQQFF. The chain uses TRBV12-5 and TRBJ2-1; the D is unclear. Germline CDR1 and CDR2: LGHNT and FRNRAP. V shed 3 bases and J shed 11 bases, with 8 bases lying between them. This CDR3 has 11 residues.

The chain uses TRBV4-3 and TRBJ2-1; D is undetermined. Germline lookup yields CDR1 LGHNA and CDR2 YSLEER. The CDR3 has 15 amino acids. With 0 bases removed from V and 7 bases from J, the gap between germline ends came to 13 bases. The CDR3 sequence is CASSQERLVGNEQFF. The CDR3 DNA reads TGCGCCAGCAGCCAAGAAAGGTTAGTGGGGAATGAGCAGTTCTTC.

V and J are TRBV7-9 and TRBJ2-1, with D perhaps matching TRBD2 (7 bases). This CDR3 spans 13 amino acids. From germline, CDR1 is SEHNR and CDR2 FQNEAQ (reference sequence). V dropped 7 bases and J dropped 4 bases, with 11 bases sitting between them. CDR3 residues: CASTGGAYNEQFF. The CDR3 bases are TGTGCCAGCACGGGGGGCGCGTACAATGAGCAGTTCTTC.